The clone carrying this T cell receptor (beta chain) was detected many times. Its antigen is still unknown. Sample barcodes and UMIs were carried by the TCR alpha and TCR beta cDNA libraries that 5'RACE generated with constant-segment primers. TCRdb re-called the 5' RACE reads with MiXCR, one entry per CDR3 protein. This table has approximately 46,000 distinct CDR3 sequences, about 6.3% appearing once. The data belong to a study of T-cell memory formation after mild COVID-19. The study's findings and limits: Clones that contracted from day 15 to 85 had balanced CD4/CD8; later expanders were CD4+ biased. The finding that pre-infection memory included some responding clones suggested that cross-reactive memory joined. For contracting clones, CD4+ ones sat mainly in CM and EM, CD8+ in EMRA.

CDR1 is LGHDT, CDR2 YNNKEL, per germline (reference sequence). V lost 6 bases to trimming and J lost 2 bases; unmatched junction nucleotides: 7. CDR3 size: 15 residues. Source material: PBMCs or a T cell subset sorted from them (not recorded which). V is TRBV3-1 and J is TRBJ2-3; 8 nucleotides line up with TRBD2. The receptor comes from an adult who had mild COVID-19 (a few samples of this study predate the infection). Cell type and time point are not known. The CDR3 DNA reads TGTGCCAGCAGGGGTCGTAGCGGGACCACAGATACGCAGTATTTT. It codes for CASRGRSGTTDTQYF.